The 15 T cell receptor beta chains below all came from one sample that was sequenced in a study of cytomegalovirus exposure and HLA in healthy donors. A multiplex PCR was run with 60 Vbeta primers and 13 Jbeta primers. The method was immunoSEQ multiplex PCR; TCRdb's version includes in-frame clones alone and lacks a portion of them. This sample has roughly 13,000 clones, with 60% to 70% found just once. Sequencing used PBMCs. Every receptor here comes from a woman between 50 and 59 years old in good health and CMV-seropositive.

This clone has only one observation. The CDR3 loop reads CASRAGRREETQYF. CDR3 nucleotide sequence: TGCGCCTCCAGGGCAGGTCGAAGGGAAGAGACCCAGTACTTC. The gene calls are TRBV5-1 and TRBJ2-5; D may be TRBD1 (5 bases). CDR3 length: 14 amino acids. V dropped 10 bases and J dropped 3 bases, with 19 bases sitting between them. Germline CDR1 reads SGHRS; CDR2 reads YFSETQ.

The chain has TRBV29-1 and TRBJ2-7, with D possibly matching TRBD1 (5 bases). CDR3 length: 11 amino acids. V shed 5 bases and J shed 4 bases, with 9 bases lying between them. The germline gives CDR1 SQVTM, CDR2 ANQGSEA. The CDR3 region is CSVFTGYEQYF. CDR3 DNA: TGCAGCGTTTTTACAGGTTACGAGCAGTACTTC.

This rearrangement joins TRBV28 to TRBJ2-5; D not certain. Germline CDR1 reads MDHEN; CDR2 reads SYDVKM. Trimming took 4 bases from V and 7 from J, leaving 16 bases between them. The length of the CDR3 is 14 residues. The CDR3 protein is CASSSLTPYGTQYF. As DNA, the CDR3 is TGTGCCAGCAGTTCCCTGACACCTTATGGGACCCAGTACTTC.

This chain uses TRBV7-2 with TRBJ2-5, with TRBD1 matching 11 bases. With 3 bases clipped from V and 0 bases from J, the junction kept 0 bases outside the gene matches. Germline CDR1 reads SGHTA; CDR2 reads FQGNSA. This CDR3 has 15 amino acids. CDR3 residues: CASSLDRGHQETQYF. As DNA, the CDR3 is TGTGCCAGCAGCTTGGACAGGGGGCACCAAGAGACCCAGTACTTC.

The rearrangement links TRBV28 to TRBJ1-1; D call uncertain. Trimming cost V 5 bases and J 3 bases, with 10 bases left between them. The CDR3 is 13 amino acids. Germline loops: CDR1 MDHEN, CDR2 SYDVKM. CDR3 residues: CASSPLPHTEAFF. CDR3 bases: TGTGCCAGCAGTCCCCTTCCCCACACTGAAGCTTTCTTT.

This clone was recorded a few times. The V call is TRBV9, the J call TRBJ1-1; TRBD1 matches at 7 bases. Germline CDR1 reads SGDLS; CDR2 reads YYNGEE. The CDR3 extends over 12 amino acids. DNA of the CDR3: TGTCACGGGCAAACAGGGGACACTGAAGCTTTCTTT. It translates to CHGQTGDTEAFF.

The rearrangement joins TRBV7-2 to TRBJ1-5; 9 positions agree with TRBD1. The CDR3 runs to 13 residues. V was clipped by 4 bases and J by 5 bases; unmatched bases: 0. Germline V CDR1 and CDR2: SGHTA, FQGNSA. The CDR3 DNA reads TGTGCCAGCAGCTGGACAGGGGATCAGCCCCAGCATTTT. Translating gives CASSWTGDQPQHF.

The CDR3 region has the DNA TGTGCCAGCAGCGTAGTTACGGGAACCGGGGAGCTGTTTTTT. Protein: CASSVVTGTGELFF. V gene TRBV9 combines with J gene TRBJ2-2; D may be TRBD2 (5 bases). V lost 0 bases, J lost 5 bases, and 8 bases lay in between. Looked up from germline, CDR1 is SGDLS and CDR2 is YYNGEE. The CDR3 has 14 residues.

The J gene is TRBJ2-1, the V gene TRBV4-1; maybe TRBD1 (6 bases). V lost 1 base and J lost 7, with 17 bases in between. Germline CDR1 and CDR2: MGHRA and YSYEKL. CDR3 length: 16 residues. This chain's CDR3 is CASSQAGRGLSNEQFF. Written as DNA, the CDR3 is TGCGCCAGCAGCCAAGCTGGCAGGGGATTGTCAAATGAGCAGTTCTTC.

Here the CDR3 DNA reads TGCGCCAGCAGCCAAGGAGCTAGCGAAATCTACGAGCAGTACTTC. It codes for CASSQGASEIYEQYF. The J gene is TRBJ2-7, the V gene TRBV4-1, with TRBD2 as a possible D gene (6 bases). From germline, CDR1 is MGHRA and CDR2 YSYEKL. Trimming removed 1 base from V and 3 bases from J, with 13 bases in between. The CDR3 covers 15 residues.

V and J are TRBV4-3 and TRBJ2-7; unclear D gene. CDR1 is LGHNA and CDR2 is YSLEER in the germline V gene. Trimming left V 4 bases short and J 0 bases short, with 13 bases between. The CDR3 is 15 amino acids. DNA of the CDR3: TGCGCCAGCAGCCCCTCATACGCGAGCTCCTACGAGCAGTACTTC. Encoded protein: CASSPSYASSYEQYF.

This chain uses TRBV4-1 with TRBJ1-2; 12 bases fit TRBD1. With V trimmed by 4 bases and J by 7 bases, 7 bases remained unmatched. The CDR3 has 15 residues. Germline assignment: CDR1 MGHRA and CDR2 YSYEKL. This CDR3 reads CASSLVGTGGLGYTF. The CDR3 DNA reads as TGCGCCAGCAGCCTAGTTGGGACAGGGGGCCTTGGCTACACCTTC.

Details on this clone: One junction end disagrees with the germline gene, perhaps due to a read error. This rearrangement joins TRBV4-1 to TRBJ1-1; D might be TRBD1 (6 bases). The germline CDR1 and CDR2 sequences are MGHRA and YSYEKL. The CDR3 is 16 residues long. The CDR3 is CASRQVLRGANTEAFF. DNA for the CDR3: TGCGCCAGCAGGCAAGTCCTCAGGGGCGCGAACACTGAAGCTTTCTTT.

This chain uses TRBV29-1 with TRBJ2-2; no clear D gene. V lost 2 bases, J lost 5 bases, and 9 bases lay in between. CDR3 size: 13 residues. Germline assignment: CDR1 SQVTM and CDR2 ANQGSEA. The CDR3 loop reads CSVERSVTGELFF. The CDR3 DNA reads TGCAGCGTTGAAAGGAGCGTTACCGGGGAGCTGTTTTTT.

The chain employs TRBV28 and TRBJ1-5; 8 bases match TRBD1. Germline loops: CDR1 MDHEN, CDR2 SYDVKM. The CDR3 covers 12 residues. V lost 7 bases to trimming and J lost 6 bases; unmatched junction nucleotides: 2. The CDR3 loop is CASTGGLQPQHF. The CDR3 region has the DNA TGTGCCAGCACAGGGGGCCTTCAGCCCCAGCATTTT.